The 14 T cell receptor beta chains below all came from one sample that was sequenced in a study of cytomegalovirus exposure and HLA in healthy donors. Both 60 Vbeta primers and 13 Jbeta primers went into the PCR. The method was immunoSEQ multiplex PCR; TCRdb's version includes in-frame clones alone and lacks a portion of them. The table has fewer than 130,000 clones, around 86% seen once. The sample consisted of PBMCs. Every receptor here comes from a man between 40 and 49 years old in good health and CMV-seronegative.

The rearrangement joins TRBV5-6 to TRBJ2-1, with 8 positions matching TRBD2. Looked up from germline, CDR1 is SGHDT and CDR2 is YYEEEE. The CDR3 length is 16 residues. Trimming removed 2 bases from V and 1 base from J; junction bases left unmatched: 5. The CDR3 spells CASSLPGTRSYNEQFF. The CDR3 DNA reads TGTGCCAGCAGCTTACCCGGGACTAGGTCCTACAATGAGCAGTTCTTC.

The chain joins TRBV15 to TRBJ1-4, with D maybe TRBD1 (5 bases). Between the trimmed V and J ends, which lost 1 base and 2 bases, there was a span of 8 bases. The germline gives CDR1 LNHNV, CDR2 YYDKDF (reference sequence). The CDR3 length is 15 residues. The CDR3 region has the DNA TGTGCCACCAGCAGAGGCAGGGCGACTAATGAAAAACTGTTTTTT. This codes for CATSRGRATNEKLFF.

The rearrangement joins TRBV5-4 to TRBJ2-1; 7 nucleotides align to TRBD1. V was pared by 4 bases and J by 5 bases, with 3 bases of the junction left unmatched. CDR3 length: 13 amino acids. Per germline, CDR1 SGHNT and CDR2 YYREEE (reference sequence). CDR3: CASSQGQDNEQFF. DNA for the CDR3: TGTGCCAGCAGCCAAGGACAGGACAATGAGCAGTTCTTC.

The chain uses TRBV18 and TRBJ2-1, with 8 positions matching TRBD2. Germline lookup yields CDR1 KGHSH and CDR2 LQKENI. J was trimmed by 7 bases and V by 1 base; bases with no gene match: 9. The CDR3 length is 16 residues. The CDR3 nucleotides read TGTGCCAGCTCACCACAGGACGGGGGGGCCGTTAATGAGCAGTTCTTC. Translating it yields CASSPQDGGAVNEQFF.

This clone was found a few times. The rearrangement joins TRBV14 to TRBJ1-4, with D perhaps matching TRBD1 (5 bases). This CDR3 is 16 amino acids long. CDR1 SGHDN and CDR2 FVKESK come from the germline V gene. The V end was cut by 0 bases, the J end by 8 bases, with 16 bases between. CDR3 loop: CASSQEEVRGREKLFF. In DNA form, the CDR3 reads TGTGCCAGCAGCCAAGAGGAAGTAAGGGGCCGAGAAAAACTGTTTTTT. The entire variable domain, with the rest obtained from reference TRBV14 and TRBJ1-4, is as follows: EAGVTQFPSHSVIEKGQTVTLRCDPISGHDNLYWYRRVMGKEIKFLLHFVKESKQDESGMPNNRFLAERTGGTYSTLKVQPAELEDSGVYFCASSQEEVRGREKLFFGSGTQLSVL.

The CDR3 DNA follows: TGTGCCAGCAGCCAGCCCGGGACAGCCAAAGAAAAACTGTTTTTT. Protein: CASSQPGTAKEKLFF. The genes are TRBV4-2 and TRBJ1-4; the match to TRBD1 covers 7 bases. The length of the CDR3 is 15 residues. Germline CDR1 reads LGHNA; CDR2 reads YNFKEQ. Unmatched junction bases numbered 9, after V lost 3 bases and J lost 8 bases.

This clone was seen a single time. J is TRBJ2-2 and V is TRBV29-1; D may be TRBD1 (8 bases). CDR3 length: 14 amino acids. The ends were cut back, 7 bases at V and 1 base at J, with 13 bases in the middle. The germline gives CDR1 SQVTM, CDR2 ANQGSEA. This chain's CDR3 is CSAGGGGNTGELFF. CDR3 nucleotides: TGCAGCGCAGGGGGCGGGGGGAACACCGGGGAGCTGTTTTTT.

CDR3 region: CASSPRPGSYNEQFF. As DNA, the CDR3 is TGTGCCAGCAGTCCCCGACCCGGGTCCTACAATGAGCAGTTCTTC. The rearrangement uses TRBV6-5 and TRBJ2-1; no firm D call. The CDR3 contains 15 residues. Germline assignment: CDR1 MNHEY and CDR2 SVGAGI. Trimming took 5 bases from V and 1 from J, leaving 12 bases between them.

This chain links TRBV9 with TRBJ1-1; TRBD1 aligns across 9 bases. CDR3 size: 18 residues. Germline V gene data show CDR1 as SGDLS and CDR2 as YYNGEE. After removal of 0 bases from V and 5 bases from J, the junction contained 14 bases not matched to a gene. Here the CDR3 reads CASSVAEYRGQRRTEAFF. CDR3 nucleotide sequence: TGTGCCAGCAGCGTAGCTGAGTACAGGGGGCAAAGAAGGACTGAAGCTTTCTTT.

The chain recombines TRBV27 with TRBJ2-3; 8 nucleotides line up with TRBD2. This CDR3 contains 14 residues. Trimming cost V 5 bases and J 5 bases; bases outside gene matches: 6. Germline CDR1 reads MNHEY; CDR2 reads SMNVEV (reference sequence). The CDR3 coding sequence is TGTGCCAGCAGTCCCGGGGGGGCTGGAGATACGCAGTATTTT. This translates into CASSPGGAGDTQYF.

The chain carries TRBV6-5 and TRBJ1-4; possibly TRBD1 for D (5 bases). The germline V gene encodes CDR1 MNHEY and CDR2 SVGAGI. CDR3 length: 14 residues. Between the trimmed V and J ends, which lost 6 bases and 2 bases, there was a span of 10 bases. The CDR3 coding sequence is TGTGCCAGCAGGGCACGGGGGACTAATGAAAAACTGTTTTTT. Its protein product is CASRARGTNEKLFF.

V is TRBV25-1 and J is TRBJ2-1; the D gene is possibly TRBD1 (6 bases). Germline CDR1 is MGHDK and CDR2 is SYGVNS. With 3 bases removed from V and 15 bases from J, the gap between germline ends came to 15 bases. CDR3 size: 12 residues. This chain's CDR3 is CASSDLDRPRFF. As DNA, the CDR3 is TGTGCCAGCAGTGACCTAGACAGGCCCCGGTTCTTC.

J is TRBJ1-6 and V is TRBV5-1; 8 bases map to TRBD1. V shed 2 bases and J 11 bases; nucleotides not matched to a gene: 9. The CDR3 has 15 amino acids. The germline CDR1 and CDR2 sequences are SGHRS and YFSETQ. CDR3 DNA: TGCGCCAGCAGCTTAGGCAGGGGGCAAGGTGCACCCCTCCACTTT. This translates into CASSLGRGQGAPLHF. The whole variable domain, filled in from reference TRBV5-1 and TRBJ1-6, reads KAGVTQTPRYLIKTRGQQVTLSCSPISGHRSVSWYQQTPGQGLQFLFEYFSETQRNKGNFPGRFSGRQFSNSRSEMNVSTLELGDSALYLCASSLGRGQGAPLHFGNGTRLTVT.

This clone has just one count. V gene TRBV6-1 combines with J gene TRBJ2-7; the D gene is possibly TRBD2 (5 bases). Trimming shortened V by 8 bases and J by 3 bases, and 11 bases separated the two germline ends. The CDR3 extends over 12 amino acids. CDR1 is MNHNS, CDR2 SASEGT, per germline. CDR3 protein: CASGGSLYEQYF. CDR3 coding DNA: TGTGCCAGCGGAGGAAGCCTCTACGAGCAGTACTTC.